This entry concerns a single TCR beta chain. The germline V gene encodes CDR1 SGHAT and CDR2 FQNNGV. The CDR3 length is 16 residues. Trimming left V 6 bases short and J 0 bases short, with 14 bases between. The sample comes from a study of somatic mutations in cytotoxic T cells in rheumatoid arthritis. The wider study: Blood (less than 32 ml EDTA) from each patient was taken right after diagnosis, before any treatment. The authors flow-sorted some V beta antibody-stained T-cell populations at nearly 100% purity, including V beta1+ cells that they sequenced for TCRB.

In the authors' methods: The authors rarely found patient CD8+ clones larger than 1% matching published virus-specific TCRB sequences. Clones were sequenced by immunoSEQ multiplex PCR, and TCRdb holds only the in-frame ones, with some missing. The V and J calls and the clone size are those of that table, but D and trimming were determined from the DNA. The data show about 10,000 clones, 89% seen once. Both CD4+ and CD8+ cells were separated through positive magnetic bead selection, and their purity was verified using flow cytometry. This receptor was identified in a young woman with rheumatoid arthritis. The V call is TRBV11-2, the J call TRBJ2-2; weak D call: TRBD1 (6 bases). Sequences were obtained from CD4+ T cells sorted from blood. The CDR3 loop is CASSRIAGANTGELFF. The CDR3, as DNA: TGTGCCAGCAGTCGCATTGCAGGGGCGAACACCGGGGAGCTGTTTTTT. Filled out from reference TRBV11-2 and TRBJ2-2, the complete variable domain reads EAGVAQSPRYKIIEKRQSVAFWCNPISGHATLYWYQQILGQGPKLLIQFQNNGVVDDSQLPKDRFSAERLKGVDSTLKIQPAKLEDSAVYLCASSRIAGANTGELFFGEGSRLTVL.